This is a list of T cell receptor beta chains from one sample in a study of T cells in Graves' hyperthyroidism and ophthalmopathy. TCRdb re-called the multiplex PCR reads with MiXCR, one entry per CDR3 protein. The sample consists of around 620,000 distinct CDR3 sequences, roughly 46% of them appearing once. Sequences were obtained from peripheral blood or thyroid tissue (not recorded which). The receptor set was obtained from an adult woman with Graves' disease, either hyperthyroidism or ophthalmopathy (not recorded which). Each CDR3 is given with its conserved first and last residue. D genes are given only for firm matches. Clone size appears in some rows only: once, few, many, or a class for an expanded clone.

V	D	size	J	DNA	CDR3
TRBV2	-	-	TRBJ1-5	TGTGCTAGCGGGGTACGGGGAGGCAATCAGCCCCAGCATTTT	CASGVRGGNQPQHF
TRBV12-2	-	few	TRBJ2-2	TGTGCCAGCAGGGCGTACACCGGGGAGCTGTTTTTT	CASRAYTGELFF
TRBV10-3	-	-	TRBJ1-5	TGTGCCATCAGTGACCAGGGTGGAGATAGCAATCAGCCCCAGCATTTT	CAISDQGGDSNQPQHF
TRBV7-2	TRBD1	-	TRBJ1-5	TGTGCCAGCAGCAACCGACAGGGGGCCGCGCAGCCCCAGCATTTT	CASSNRQGAAQPQHF
TRBV6-1	TRBD1	-	TRBJ1-1	TGTGCCAGCAACCAACAGGGGCAGAACACTGAAGCTTTCTTT	CASNQQGQNTEAFF
TRBV29-1	-	-	TRBJ1-2	TGCAGCGTTGAAGATGTAACGGAAGCGGGCTACACCTTC	CSVEDVTEAGYTF
TRBV2	TRBD1	few	TRBJ1-6	TGTGCCAGCAAAGGACAGAGGGGGCATTCACCCCTCCACTTT	CASKGQRGHSPLHF
TRBV2	-	-	TRBJ2-7	TGTGCCAGCAGCCGAAAGGGACTCTACGAGCAGTACTTC	CASSRKGLYEQYF
TRBV10-2	TRBD1	-	TRBJ1-1	TGCGCCAGCAGTGTTTACCGTACAGGGGGCGGCTTCACTGAAGCTTTCTTT	CASSVYRTGGGFTEAFF
TRBV10-3	TRBD1	-	TRBJ2-5	TGTGCCATCAGAAGACAGGGGATGATGGAGACCCAGTACTTC	CAIRRQGMMETQYF
TRBV10-3	TRBD2	-	TRBJ2-7	TGTGCCATCAGTGACCCTAGCGGGAGGGCCGGGGGCGAGCAGTACTTC	CAISDPSGRAGGEQYF
TRBV12-3/TRBV12-4	-	many	TRBJ1-6	TGTGCCAGCAGTCCGGGGATGAATTCACCCCTCCACTTT	CASSPGMNSPLHF
TRBV28	-	many	TRBJ2-5	TGTGCCAGCAGTCGCGGGACGGATCGCCAGGAGACCCAGTACTTC	CASSRGTDRQETQYF
TRBV7-9	-	once	TRBJ2-5	TGTGCCAGCAGGGCAGGGGACGAGACCCAGTACTTC	CASRAGDETQYF
TRBV25-1	-	few	TRBJ1-4	TGTGCCAGCAGTGAGGCAGCAACTAATGAAAAACTGTTTTTT	CASSEAATNEKLFF
TRBV7-8	-	many	TRBJ2-2	TGTGCCAGCAGAACCAACACCGGGGAGCTGTTTTTT	CASRTNTGELFF